These 9 T cell receptor beta chains originate from one sample sequenced in a study of T cells after yellow fever vaccination. TCRdb fed the 5' RACE reads into MiXCR, producing one record per CDR3 protein. Found here are 150,000 to 200,000 distinct CDR3 sequences, 9.5% to 12% of them singletons; the top ten hold around 34%. This material consisted of CD8+ T cells sorted from PBMCs, taken 15 days after the yellow fever booster vaccination. Source of these receptors: a man aged 18 to 29 who received the YFV17D yellow fever vaccine.

This clonotype was found a few times. In DNA form, the CDR3 reads TGTGCCAGCAGTCCCACTCCCGGGACAGGGCCAGTCGGCTACACCTTC. This translates into CASSPTPGTGPVGYTF. The J gene is TRBJ1-2, the V gene TRBV27; 9 bases align to TRBD1. Germline CDR1 MNHEY, CDR2 SMNVEV (reference sequence). The CDR3 has 16 residues. The V gene end was trimmed by 5 bases and the J gene end by 8 bases; junction bases not matched to a gene: 15.

In its sample, this clonotype was seen a few times. The CDR3 DNA follows: TGTGCCAGCAGCGATCCGGACAGGGCTTTCACAGATACGCAGTATTTT. Protein: CASSDPDRAFTDTQYF. V and J are TRBV9 and TRBJ2-3; 8 bases fit TRBD1. Germline V lookup: CDR1 SGDLS, CDR2 YYNGEE. CDR3 length: 16 amino acids. V gave up 3 bases and J gave up 2 bases; unmatched junction bases: 8.

This clonotype was seen a handful of times. CDR3 loop: CATRGGTGKGTGANVLTF. CDR3 in DNA: TGTGCCACCAGGGGGGGGACAGGGAAGGGAACTGGGGCCAACGTCCTGACTTTC. V and J are TRBV24-1 and TRBJ2-6; 9 nucleotides match TRBD1. The V segment lost 7 bases and the J segment 2 bases; nucleotides outside the gene matches: 11. The CDR3 covers 18 residues. The germline CDR1 and CDR2 sequences are KGHDR and SFDVKD.

In this sample, this clonotype turned up a few times. The chain combines TRBV27 with TRBJ2-3; 7 nucleotides line up with TRBD1. CDR1 MNHEY and CDR2 SMNVEV come from the germline V gene (reference sequence). Trimming at V came to 5 bases and at J to 3 bases, leaving 14 bases not matched to a gene. The CDR3 is 17 residues long. The DNA for the CDR3 is TGTGCCAGCAGTCATATTTTGACAGGGAGTGGAACAGATACGCAGTATTTT. Translated, it gives CASSHILTGSGTDTQYF.

CDR3 sequence: CASSLVGRTGGETQYF. The DNA for the CDR3 is TGTGCCAGCAGCTTAGTGGGAAGGACAGGCGGAGAGACCCAGTACTTC. The V call is TRBV7-2, the J call TRBJ2-5; the match to TRBD1 covers 7 bases. V gave up 1 base and J gave up 4 bases; unmatched junction bases: 9. The CDR3 is 16 residues long. CDR1 is SGHTA and CDR2 is FQGNSA in the germline V gene.

The gene calls are TRBV2 and TRBJ2-5; 10 bases fit TRBD1. Germline CDR1 and CDR2: SNHLY and FYNNEI. Unmatched junction bases numbered 9, after V lost 7 bases and J lost 4 bases. The CDR3 is 15 residues long. CDR3 DNA: TGTGCCAGCACGAAACTGACAGGGGGCCGAGAGACCCAGTACTTC. Its protein product is CASTKLTGGRETQYF.

The chain employs TRBV19 and TRBJ2-5; 10 nucleotides match TRBD2. CDR1 LNHDA and CDR2 SQIVND come from the germline V gene (reference sequence). Trimming cost V 3 bases and J 1 base; bases outside gene matches: 11. There are 18 residues in the CDR3. The CDR3 sequence is CASSIRGTSDTSQETQYF. DNA of the CDR3: TGTGCCAGTAGTATTAGGGGGACTAGCGACACTTCCCAAGAGACCCAGTACTTC.

V usage is TRBV7-8 and J usage is TRBJ2-3; 8 bases align to TRBD2. V dropped 5 bases and J dropped 6; count of bases not matched to a gene: 16. This CDR3 region has 17 residues. Germline V gene sequence: CDR1 SGHVS, CDR2 FQNEAQ. The CDR3, as DNA: TGTGCCAGCAGCCGCGGACTCCCTCGGGGGGGCAGTGATACGCAGTATTTT. Residues: CASSRGLPRGGSDTQYF.

This clonotype has only a few counts. V and J are TRBV6-5 and TRBJ2-7; possible D gene TRBD1, 6 bases. CDR1 MNHEY and CDR2 SVGAGI come from the germline V gene. The CDR3 has 14 residues. Deletions cut 7 bases from V and 4 bases from J, with 17 bases between. This chain's CDR3 is CASTPGTSPYEQYF. The DNA for the CDR3 is TGTGCCAGCACCCCCGGGACAAGCCCTTACGAGCAGTACTTC.